This TCR beta chain comes out of a study of cytotoxic CD8 clonotypes in ibrutinib-treated CLL. This clone was seen ten or more times. Germline values: CDR1 SGDLS, CDR2 YYNGEE. Trimming shortened V by 1 base and J by 6 bases, and 14 bases separated the two germline ends. This CDR3 region has 14 residues. Assay: immunoSEQ multiplex PCR; the TCRdb copy retains only in-frame clones and omits some. The sample shows approximately 70,000 clones, about nine tenths of them seen only once. This chain uses TRBV9 with TRBJ2-7, with D possibly TRBD1 on 5 matching bases. The sequence was collected from a human donor with chronic lymphocytic leukemia. This sample comprised PBMCs, obtained after 12 months of ibrutinib treatment. This chain's CDR3 is CASSVFLQGGEQYF. For the CDR3, the DNA is TGTGCCAGCAGCGTATTTCTTCAGGGTGGCGAGCAGTACTTC.